This T cell receptor beta chain was captured by sequencing in a study of response to subunit inactivated influenza vaccine. The V gene's germline CDR1 is DFQATT and CDR2 SNEGSKA (reference sequence). The CDR3 is 18 residues long. Deletions cut 0 bases from V and 0 bases from J, with 15 bases between. Via MiXCR, TCRdb re-called the RT-PCR reads, giving one row per CDR3 protein. The top ten clones hold about 1.9% of a sample with around 520,000 distinct CDR3 sequences, approximately 24% of them seen once. The rearrangement uses TRBV20-1 and TRBJ2-6; D possibly corresponds to TRBD1 (5 bases). The material sequenced was CD4+ T cells sorted from PBMCs, taken more than 4 days after vaccination. This sequence was found in a man in his fifties or sixties who received an inactivated influenza vaccine. The CDR3 nucleotides read TGCAGTGCTAGAGACCGCTTTACAGGCTACTCTGGGGCCAACGTCCTGACTTTC. Translated: CSARDRFTGYSGANVLTF.